The present T cell receptor beta chain was sequenced within a study of blood T cell repertoires in COVID-19. At the level of the study: The study drew acute and convalescent COVID-19 samples from the United States, Italy and Spain.

The germline V gene encodes CDR1 WNHNN and CDR2 SYGVQD (reference sequence). V was shortened by 3 bases and J by 8 bases, with 3 bases between the two germline ends. This CDR3 is built from 10 residues. In the original workflow: Quantification of nucleated cells was approximated via reference gene primer amplification. TCRdb's table, derived via immunoSEQ multiplex PCR, lists solely in-frame clones and lacks some. The V and J calls and the clone size are those of that table, but D and trimming were determined from the DNA. The table shows hundreds of thousands of clones, with 75% to 90% occurring only once. Recruitment covered 20 to 25 US areas and drew participants whose ages spanned about 18 to 90 years. During the 2 weeks before they entered the study, exposed participants had met someone with a PCR-confirmed or clinician-diagnosed COVID-19 case.

This TCR derives from a woman aged 30 to 39 who had been exposed to COVID-19. The material sequenced was PBMCs or T cells enriched from blood (not recorded which). The chain joins TRBV10-1 to TRBJ2-3; D gene unclear. CDR3: CASSDRTQYF. The CDR3 DNA is TGCGCCAGCAGTGACCGTACGCAGTATTTT.